The 22 T cell receptor beta chains given below trace back to one sample, sequenced in a study of cytomegalovirus exposure and HLA in healthy donors. 13 Jbeta primers and 60 Vbeta primers were used for the PCR. TCRdb keeps only in-frame clones here, not all; method: immunoSEQ multiplex PCR. This repertoire shows about 180,000 clones, around three quarters found once; its top ten account for 2% to 2.5%. Sequencing input: PBMCs. Receptor source: a woman between 25 and 40 years old in good health and CMV-seropositive.

The rearrangement links TRBV18 to TRBJ2-7; TRBD1 matches 8 bases. Looked up from germline, CDR1 is KGHSH and CDR2 is LQKENI. V lost 0 bases, J lost 3 bases, and 4 bases stayed unmatched. This CDR3 has 15 amino acids. The CDR3 sequence is CASSPPDRVGYEQYF. DNA of the CDR3: TGTGCCAGCTCACCACCGGACAGGGTAGGCTACGAGCAGTACTTC. The variable domain in full, with the rest retrieved from reference TRBV18 and TRBJ2-7, is NAGVMQNPRHLVRRRGQEARLRCSPMKGHSHVYWYRQLPEEGLKFMVYLQKENIIDESGMPKERFSAEFPKEGPSILRIQQVVRGDSAAYFCASSPPDRVGYEQYFGPGTRLTVT.

The CDR3 sequence: CAISEGREETQYF. As DNA, the CDR3 is TGTGCCATCAGTGAAGGCAGGGAAGAGACCCAGTACTTC. This chain uses TRBV10-3 with TRBJ2-5; tentative D call: TRBD1 (5 bases). V lost 3 bases, J lost 3 bases, and 8 bases lay in between. In germline, CDR1 is ENHRY, CDR2 SYGVKD. This CDR3 has 13 amino acids.

The J gene is TRBJ2-7, the V gene TRBV4-2, with 9 bases that match TRBD2. CDR3 size: 14 residues. Germline CDR1 LGHNA, CDR2 YNFKEQ. V gave up 4 bases and J gave up 4 bases; unmatched junction bases: 5. The DNA for the CDR3 is TGTGCCAGCAGCCCCGCTAGCGGGAAGTACGAGCAGTACTTC. It encodes CASSPASGKYEQYF.

This chain connects TRBV6-6 to TRBJ1-2; no firm D call. Germline V gives CDR1 MNHNY, CDR2 SVGAGI (reference sequence). With 7 bases removed from V and 8 bases from J, the gap between germline ends came to 17 bases. This CDR3 has 13 amino acids. The CDR3 spells CASTPVRGSGYTF. The CDR3 DNA reads TGTGCCAGCACCCCTGTACGGGGATCGGGCTACACCTTC.

For this clone: Relative to the germline gene, one junction end is altered; a read error may explain this. The chain employs TRBV7-9 and TRBJ1-2, with D uncertain. The CDR3 is made up of 14 amino acids. Germline V gene sequence: CDR1 SEHNR, CDR2 FQNEAQ (reference sequence). DNA for the CDR3: TGTTCCAGCAGCCCTGAGCTGCTTTACTATGGCTACACCTTC. This encodes CSSSPELLYYGYTF.

CDR3: CASSYHAETGELFF. The CDR3 nucleotides read TGTGCCAGCAGTTACCATGCGGAGACCGGGGAGCTGTTTTTT. The chain combines TRBV6-6 with TRBJ2-2; D is uncertain. The germline V and J ends were trimmed by 2 bases and 5 bases, with 9 bases remaining between them. Germline values: CDR1 MNHNY, CDR2 SVGAGI (reference sequence). The CDR3 loop spans 14 amino acids.

V gene TRBV7-2 combines with J gene TRBJ2-2; the D gene is possibly TRBD2 (5 bases). V shed 5 bases and J shed 2 bases, with 15 bases lying between them. The CDR3 length is 16 residues. Germline V gives CDR1 SGHTA, CDR2 FQGNSA. CDR3 DNA sequence: TGTGCCAGCAGCCCTATTGGAGGCTATAACACCGGGGAGCTGTTTTTT. Translated: CASSPIGGYNTGELFF.

V and J are TRBV10-3 and TRBJ1-5, with TRBD1 matching 7 bases. The CDR3 runs 15 residues. Germline values: CDR1 ENHRY, CDR2 SYGVKD. V shed 0 bases, J shed 5 bases, and the junction held 4 bases outside the gene matches. CDR3 residues: CAISESSTGDQPQHF. In nucleotides, the CDR3 is TGTGCCATCAGTGAGTCGTCTACAGGGGATCAGCCCCAGCATTTT.

As for this clone: A junction boundary mismatches the germline segment, possibly from a read error. The chain uses TRBV5-1 and TRBJ2-6; TRBD1 agrees at 8 bases. The CDR3 is 19 residues long. Per the germline V gene, CDR1 is SGHRS and CDR2 is YFSETQ. CDR3 protein: CASSLPRDRSLPGANGLTF. CDR3 nucleotide sequence: TGCGCCAGCAGCTTGCCCCGGGACAGGTCCCTCCCTGGGGCCAACGGCCTGACTTTC.

The rearrangement uses TRBV7-2 and TRBJ2-3; TRBD2 matches at 7 bases. V was pared by 2 bases and J by 3 bases, with 8 bases of the junction left unmatched. Germline lookup yields CDR1 SGHTA and CDR2 FQGNSA. The length of the CDR3 is 16 residues. The CDR3 DNA reads as TGTGCCAGCAGCTTAACCGCGGGAGCCGAGACAGATACGCAGTATTTT. This gives the protein CASSLTAGAETDTQYF.

In this sample, this clone turned up a few times. This chain uses TRBV9 with TRBJ2-5; 8 nucleotides agree with TRBD2. After removal of 0 bases from V and 1 base from J, the junction contained 5 bases not matched to a gene. Looked up from germline, CDR1 is SGDLS and CDR2 is YYNGEE. The CDR3 loop spans 16 amino acids. The CDR3 nucleotides are TGTGCCAGCAGCGTAGGGAATAGCGGGACCCAAGAGACCCAGTACTTC. Residues: CASSVGNSGTQETQYF.

This chain uses TRBV7-2 with TRBJ2-3; possible D gene TRBD2, 7 bases. The germline V and J ends were trimmed by 6 bases and 3 bases, with 22 bases remaining between them. Per the germline V gene, CDR1 is SGHTA and CDR2 is FQGNSA. CDR3 size: 17 residues. The CDR3 sequence is CASREWGGAFLTDTQYF. In DNA form, the CDR3 reads TGTGCCAGCAGGGAGTGGGGGGGGGCGTTCCTGACAGATACGCAGTATTTT.

The chain couples TRBV7-2 to TRBJ2-7; the match to TRBD2 covers 7 bases. The CDR3 spans 17 residues. The J segment lost 3 bases and the V segment lost 2 bases, leaving 13 bases of the junction unmatched. The germline CDR1 and CDR2 sequences are SGHTA and FQGNSA. The CDR3 is CASSLQGTSGALYEQYF. Here the CDR3 DNA reads TGTGCCAGCAGCTTACAGGGTACGAGCGGGGCTCTCTACGAGCAGTACTTC.

The table lists this clone with a count of one. V usage is TRBV4-1 and J usage is TRBJ2-4; D uncertain. V was pared by 1 base and J by 0 bases, with 10 bases between. The CDR3 is made up of 16 amino acids. Germline loops: CDR1 MGHRA, CDR2 YSYEKL. The CDR3 loop is CASSQVDSPAKNIQYF. The CDR3 coding sequence is TGCGCCAGCAGCCAAGTGGATAGCCCAGCCAAAAACATTCAGTACTTC.

The chain links TRBV7-2 to TRBJ1-3; D gene ambiguous. The germline CDR1 and CDR2 sequences are SGHTA and FQGNSA. The CDR3 has 16 residues. The V gene lost 4 bases and the J gene lost 0 bases, with 13 bases spanning the gap. The CDR3 DNA is TGTGCCAGCAGCTCAAAAGCAGGCCACTCTGGAAACACCATATATTTT. It yields the protein CASSSKAGHSGNTIYF.

J is TRBJ2-5 and V is TRBV4-3; 14 bases map to TRBD2. Trimming at V came to 0 bases and at J to 5 bases, leaving 5 bases not matched to a gene. From germline, CDR1 is LGHNA and CDR2 YSLEER. The CDR3 extends over 17 amino acids. The CDR3 nucleotides are TGCGCCAGCAGCCAAGATTGGACTAGCGGGGGGAGGGAGACCCAGTACTTC. Its protein is CASSQDWTSGGRETQYF.

The V gene is TRBV21-1, the J gene TRBJ1-4; TRBD1, the table's D call, lacks a check against the DNA. TRBV21-1 is noted as a pseudogene. The CDR3 loop spans 12 amino acids. CDR3 nucleotide sequence: TGTGCCAGCAGCAAAGGGCATGAAAAACTGTTTTTT. It encodes CASSKGHEKLFF.

This clone was seen a handful of times. The rearrangement links TRBV6-5 to TRBJ1-3; 8 nucleotides match TRBD1. Per germline, CDR1 MNHEY and CDR2 SVGAGI. With 4 bases clipped from V and 2 bases from J, the junction kept 4 bases outside the gene matches. This CDR3 has 15 residues. The CDR3: CASSSKTGAGNTIYF. CDR3 sequence (DNA): TGTGCCAGCAGTTCGAAGACAGGGGCTGGAAACACCATATATTTT.

The CDR3 spells CASSQLAGGPHEQFF. The CDR3 DNA sequence: TGCGCCAGCAGCCAGTTAGCGGGGGGGCCCCATGAGCAGTTCTTC. This chain joins TRBV4-3 and TRBJ2-1, with 11 nucleotides matching TRBD2. The V gene's germline CDR1 is LGHNA and CDR2 YSLEER. The trim removed 3 bases at V and 8 bases at J, leaving 6 bases unmatched. The CDR3 is 15 residues long.

This clone was found a few times. The chain joins TRBV5-5 to TRBJ1-5, with 7 bases aligning to TRBD1. Germline trimming cut 3 bases from V and 2 bases from J; bases unmatched to any gene: 8. The germline V gene encodes CDR1 SGHKS and CDR2 YYEKEE (reference sequence). The CDR3 has 16 amino acids. The CDR3 region is CASSSTGKTGNQPQHF. CDR3 nucleotide sequence: TGTGCCAGCAGCTCGACAGGGAAAACGGGCAATCAGCCCCAGCATTTT.

The V and J genes are TRBV5-1 and TRBJ2-2; 9 bases agree with TRBD2. The CDR3 runs 17 residues. Germline V gene sequence: CDR1 SGHRS, CDR2 YFSETQ. V was clipped by 3 bases and J by 7 bases; unmatched bases: 13. As DNA, the CDR3 is TGCGCCAGCAGCTCCCGGAGCGGGGGGCCCGCCGGCGGGGAGCTGTTTTTT. This sequence encodes CASSSRSGGPAGGELFF. The entire variable domain, with the rest obtained from reference TRBV5-1 and TRBJ2-2, is as follows: KAGVTQTPRYLIKTRGQQVTLSCSPISGHRSVSWYQQTPGQGLQFLFEYFSETQRNKGNFPGRFSGRQFSNSRSEMNVSTLELGDSALYLCASSSRSGGPAGGELFFGEGSRLTVL.

This clone was observed a handful of times. The chain recombines TRBV9 with TRBJ2-7; 8 positions agree with TRBD1. The CDR3 totals 13 residues. Trimming took 4 bases from V and 7 from J; bases not matched to a gene: 7. Germline V CDR1 and CDR2: SGDLS, YYNGEE. The CDR3 sequence is CASSPRQGREQYF. The CDR3 region has the DNA TGTGCCAGCAGCCCAAGACAGGGGAGAGAGCAGTACTTC.